This T cell receptor beta chain was sequenced during a study of blood T cells in healthy people across ages. General study results and limits: Donor CMV status was unknown, possibly confounding expanded clonotype changes. Researchers report that TCR beta diversity correlated strongly with naive T cell percentage.

Using a J-beta primer mix together with a sample-barcoded 5' primer, a second PCR was run for about 7 to 12 cycles. In TCRdb, the 5' RACE reads were re-called with MiXCR into one record per CDR3 protein. The sample holds around 1,500,000 distinct CDR3 sequences, about 30% seen once. On this clonotype itself: Its antigen remains unidentified.

The receptor was derived from a woman in her twenties or thirties in good health. Specimen: blood.

The CDR3 is CASSEQAVSADTQYF. CDR3 coding DNA: TGTGCCAGCAGTGAGCAGGCGGTTAGTGCAGATACGCAGTATTTT. The rearrangement uses TRBV2 and TRBJ2-3; unclear D gene. The CDR3 has 15 residues. V lost 3 bases, J lost 4 bases, and 14 bases lay in between. Germline V gene sequence: CDR1 SNHLY, CDR2 FYNNEI.